This T cell receptor (beta chain) appears in the sequencing data of a study of regulatory T cells in long-lasting Graves disease. The sample holds many counts of this clonotype. Sample time point: persistent/refractory GD, antithyroid drugs over 5 years with positive TRAb. From PBMCs, RNA was extracted and then used to make the TCR library. Investigators prepared the TCR beta libraries by applying iRepertoire HTBI primers and Arm-PCR of CDR3 regions. MiXCR, run by TCRdb on the multiplex PCR reads, gives a single entry per CDR3 protein. The table lists about 660,000 distinct CDR3 sequences, around 30% of them singletons, with 40% to 55% in the top ten. Trimming at V came to 7 bases and at J to 11 bases, leaving 15 bases not matched to a gene. The CDR3 is 14 amino acids. Germline V gene sequence: CDR1 SNHLY, CDR2 FYNNEI.

The source was peripheral blood mononuclear cells (PBMCs), collected when the disease was refractory, from a patient treated with antithyroid drugs. The sequence came from a female donor with Graves disease. This chain joins TRBV2 and TRBJ1-1, with 8 bases lining up with TRBD1. This chain's CDR3 is CASTNLQGGPTAFF. In DNA, the CDR3 is TGTGCCAGCACGAACCTACAGGGGGGTCCGACGGCTTTCTTT.